The entry below gives a single T cell receptor (beta chain) sequence along with its context. Its antigen remains unknown. The data were obtained in a study of CD8+ T cells in alopecia areata. Study overall: Among treated patients, oral tofacitinib was administered at 5 to 10 mg twice daily. The tofacitinib course ran for 6 to 18 months and was followed by 6 months off drug.

Study-level results: TCRs were shared less clearly across patients than in mice, possibly for HLA-related reasons.

cDNA serving as the sequencing template came from extracted, reverse transcribed RNA. Here immunoSEQ multiplex PCR was the method, and the copy in TCRdb shows in-frame clones only, minus some. The sample has around 200,000 clones, more than 60% seen once. It was from PBMCs that CD4+ and CD8+ T cells were sorted. V gave up 2 bases and J gave up 5 bases, with 8 bases separating them. The CDR3 spans 13 residues. Germline CDR1 is MNHNS and CDR2 is SASEGT. This TCR derives from a human donor with alopecia areata. Sample: CD4+ T cells sorted from blood, taken at week 0. The chain couples TRBV6-1 to TRBJ2-3; D gene unclear. The CDR3 sequence is CASSELRQDTQYF. CDR3 nucleotide sequence: TGTGCCAGCAGTGAATTGAGGCAAGATACGCAGTATTTT.